These T cell receptor beta chains were read from a single sample in a study of blood T cell repertoires in COVID-19. Profiled with immunoSEQ multiplex PCR; TCRdb holds only in-frame clones, not every one. The table includes fewer than 350,000 clones, 90% detected once. Input material: PBMCs or T cells enriched from blood (not recorded which). All receptors come from a woman under 30 with acute COVID-19. Each CDR3 is given with its conserved first and last residue. The order of the fields is J gene, V gene, CDR3 protein.

j_call: TRBJ2-1; v_call: TRBV5-1; cdr3_aa: CASSQGDFYNEQFF
j_call: TRBJ2-7; v_call: TRBV7-6; cdr3_aa: CASSPQGAATYEQYF
j_call: TRBJ1-2; v_call: TRBV4-1; cdr3_aa: CASSQDQQKTYGYTF
j_call: TRBJ1-4; v_call: TRBV15; cdr3_aa: CATSTWTGEEEKLFF
j_call: TRBJ1-1; v_call: TRBV27; cdr3_aa: CASSLFTGHDTEAFF
j_call: TRBJ1-6; v_call: TRBV18; cdr3_aa: CASSPSDTYNSPLHF
j_call: TRBJ2-3; v_call: TRBV7-8; cdr3_aa: CASSLDLAGGVTDTQYF
j_call: TRBJ1-6; v_call: TRBV10-3; cdr3_aa: CATGTGAVSPLHF
j_call: TRBJ1-1; v_call: TRBV2; cdr3_aa: CASSRQVSEAFF
j_call: TRBJ1-6; v_call: TRBV28; cdr3_aa: CASSFNRGNSPLHF
j_call: TRBJ2-2; v_call: TRBV2; cdr3_aa: CASSELAMVTGELFF
j_call: TRBJ2-2; v_call: TRBV27; cdr3_aa: CASSYSTSNTGELFF
j_call: TRBJ1-5; v_call: TRBV21-1; cdr3_aa: CASSTTGSCYQPQHF
j_call: TRBJ2-1; v_call: TRBV18; cdr3_aa: CASSPDDRDWNEQFF
j_call: TRBJ2-2; v_call: TRBV28; cdr3_aa: CASSTSGRVTGELFF
j_call: TRBJ2-7; v_call: TRBV7-8; cdr3_aa: CASSPTSGSSYEQYF
j_call: TRBJ2-2; v_call: TRBV20-1; cdr3_aa: CSARAGWELFF
j_call: TRBJ1-4; v_call: TRBV25-1; cdr3_aa: CASSELAGLGEKLFF
j_call: TRBJ2-2; v_call: TRBV23-1; cdr3_aa: CASSHPQGRRRTGELFF
j_call: TRBJ1-3; v_call: TRBV29-1; cdr3_aa: CSVVSGNTIYF
j_call: TRBJ2-7; v_call: TRBV4-3; cdr3_aa: CASSQVGGREQYF
j_call: TRBJ2-7; v_call: TRBV7-2; cdr3_aa: CASSWERGSYEQYF
j_call: TRBJ1-5; v_call: TRBV7-2; cdr3_aa: CASSLAAYQPQHF
j_call: TRBJ2-7; v_call: TRBV18; cdr3_aa: CASSPGLAGSSYEQYF
j_call: TRBJ2-1; v_call: TRBV30; cdr3_aa: CAWSRGREEVNEQFF
j_call: TRBJ2-7; v_call: TRBV29-1; cdr3_aa: CSVGDIEQYF
j_call: TRBJ1-1; v_call: TRBV7-2; cdr3_aa: CASTGVSEAFF
j_call: TRBJ2-3; v_call: TRBV10-1; cdr3_aa: CASSEDPGTDTQYF
j_call: TRBJ2-7; v_call: TRBV27; cdr3_aa: CASSWGQDSYEQYF
j_call: TRBJ2-7; v_call: TRBV12-3/TRBV12-4; cdr3_aa: CASSFLSYEQYF
j_call: TRBJ2-1; v_call: TRBV5-1; cdr3_aa: CASSSSGSSYNEQFF
j_call: TRBJ2-7; v_call: TRBV24-1; cdr3_aa: CATGGGTGGLRYYEQYF
j_call: TRBJ1-6; v_call: TRBV6-6; cdr3_aa: CASSNHALTGPGSYNSPLHF
j_call: TRBJ2-3; v_call: TRBV7-9; cdr3_aa: CASSYSAGFTDTQYF
j_call: TRBJ1-5; v_call: TRBV19; cdr3_aa: CASSIAGQGFQPQHF
j_call: TRBJ2-3; v_call: TRBV5-1; cdr3_aa: CASSLRAGGWPDTQYF
j_call: TRBJ1-6; v_call: TRBV6-5; cdr3_aa: CASSRGQVASPLHF
j_call: TRBJ1-2; v_call: TRBV7-2; cdr3_aa: CASSWGQDYGYTF
j_call: TRBJ2-1; v_call: TRBV3-1/TRBV3-2; cdr3_aa: CASSQDLAGAYNEQFF
j_call: TRBJ2-7; v_call: TRBV5-5; cdr3_aa: CASSLGSQGAEQYF
j_call: TRBJ1-2; v_call: TRBV12-3/TRBV12-4; cdr3_aa: CASTKLGAHTF
j_call: TRBJ2-5; v_call: TRBV7-6; cdr3_aa: CASSLGQKETQYF
j_call: TRBJ1-5; v_call: TRBV25-1; cdr3_aa: CASSGDRGNSNQPQHF
j_call: TRBJ1-5; v_call: TRBV27; cdr3_aa: CASSFARGPQHF
j_call: TRBJ2-1; v_call: TRBV29-1; cdr3_aa: CSVRLAGVNEQFF
j_call: TRBJ2-3; v_call: TRBV2; cdr3_aa: CASLASENPSTDTQYF
j_call: TRBJ2-1; v_call: TRBV19; cdr3_aa: CASSVTGSSYNEQFF
j_call: TRBJ2-7; v_call: TRBV27; cdr3_aa: CASSPGLAGSDPHEQYF
j_call: TRBJ1-4; v_call: TRBV29-1; cdr3_aa: CSAGTGAGEKLFF
j_call: TRBJ1-5; v_call: TRBV7-2; cdr3_aa: CASSLGGGRVLEPQHF
j_call: TRBJ2-7; v_call: TRBV4-1; cdr3_aa: CASSRGQGTYEQYF